What follows are 11 T cell receptor beta chains derived from one specimen sequenced in a study of CD4 T cells in relation to SARS-CoV-2 and coronaviruses. Before the COVID-19 pandemic, during about 2010-2018, CD4+ T cells were taken from unexposed donors. Method: immunoSEQ multiplex PCR; TCRdb's copy keeps in-frame clones and lacks some. Of 65,000 or so clones in the sample, about 94% are singletons; the top ten hold around 0.14%. The material sequenced was naive CD4+ T cells from PBMCs. The subset here: naive CD4+ T cells isolated by negative enrichment. Receptors originate from a human donor in good health.

The V and J genes are TRBV5-4 and TRBJ2-4, with 9 positions matching TRBD2. Per germline, CDR1 SGHNT and CDR2 YYREEE (reference sequence). V was clipped by 5 bases and J by 1 base; unmatched bases: 7. The CDR3 is 16 residues long. CDR3 amino acids: CASSPAGGKAKNIQYF. The CDR3 DNA follows: TGTGCCAGCAGTCCGGCGGGGGGGAAGGCCAAAAACATTCAGTACTTC.

This clone appeared once. The CDR3 sequence: CASSYGQGGYTF. The CDR3 coding sequence is TGTGCCAGCAGTTACGGGCAGGGTGGCTACACCTTC. The J gene is TRBJ1-2, the V gene TRBV6-5; a weak D match, TRBD1 (5 bases). The CDR3 totals 12 residues. The V gene lost 2 bases and the J gene lost 7 bases, with 8 bases spanning the gap. CDR1 and CDR2 (germline): MNHEY, SVGAGI.

The chain employs TRBV5-1 and TRBJ2-7, with D uncertain. Germline V CDR1 and CDR2: SGHRS, YFSETQ. V lost 0 bases, J lost 2 bases, and 12 bases lay in between. This CDR3 is built from 15 residues. The CDR3 reads CASSLDPASPYEQYF. In DNA, the CDR3 is TGCGCCAGCAGCTTGGATCCCGCGTCTCCCTACGAGCAGTACTTC.

V and J are TRBV3-1 (or the pseudogene TRBV3-2) and TRBJ2-5; D is undetermined. Trimming shortened V by 4 bases and J by 1 base, and 4 bases separated the two germline ends. Germline V gives CDR1 LGHDT, CDR2 YNNKEL (reference sequence). This CDR3 has 12 residues. The DNA of the CDR3 is TGTGCCAGCAGCCGGCCCCAAGAGACCCAGTACTTC. Its translation: CASSRPQETQYF.

The chain recombines TRBV18 with TRBJ1-1; D is perhaps TRBD1 (5 bases). The ends were cut back, 5 bases at V and 1 base at J, with 8 bases in the middle. The germline gives CDR1 KGHSH, CDR2 LQKENI. This CDR3 has 13 residues. The CDR3 loop is CASSEGENTEAFF. CDR3 coding DNA: TGTGCCAGCTCAGAAGGGGAGAACACTGAAGCTTTCTTT.

This chain connects TRBV24-1 to TRBJ2-7; 14 bases agree with TRBD2. J was trimmed by 7 bases and V by 4 bases; bases with no gene match: 11. Germline CDR1 is KGHDR and CDR2 is SFDVKD. The CDR3 consists of 17 residues. This CDR3 is CATSDHGTSGRSEEQYF. DNA for the CDR3: TGTGCCACCAGTGACCATGGGACTAGCGGGAGATCGGAAGAGCAGTACTTC.

The chain recombines TRBV3-1 (or the pseudogene TRBV3-2) with TRBJ2-6; D remains ambiguous. The germline V and J ends were trimmed by 1 base and 0 bases, with 4 bases remaining between them. This CDR3 contains 15 residues. Looked up from germline, CDR1 is LGHDT and CDR2 is YNNKEL (reference sequence). The CDR3 coding sequence is TGTGCCAGCAGCCAAGTCAGCTCTGGGGCCAACGTCCTGACTTTC. Translation: CASSQVSSGANVLTF.

The chain joins TRBV5-8 to TRBJ2-3, with D tentatively TRBD1 (6 bases). Germline V gene sequence: CDR1 SGHTS, CDR2 YDEGEE. This CDR3 comprises 15 residues. V was pared by 0 bases and J by 3 bases, with 11 bases between. The CDR3 loop reads CASSLVVQGTDTQYF. The CDR3 DNA is TGTGCCAGCAGCTTGGTGGTCCAGGGGACAGATACGCAGTATTTT.

The chain joins TRBV5-6 to TRBJ2-7; D unresolved. Germline lookup yields CDR1 SGHDT and CDR2 YYEEEE. V was cut by 3 bases and J by 8 bases, with 15 bases left in between. This CDR3 has 13 residues. The CDR3 DNA follows: TGTGCCAGCAGCTACGGACGGTCTGGCAAGCAGTACTTC. Its protein product is CASSYGRSGKQYF.

The chain carries TRBV29-1 and TRBJ2-1; 9 positions match TRBD2. Germline CDR1 reads SQVTM; CDR2 reads ANQGSEA. The CDR3 loop spans 14 amino acids. Germline trimming cut 4 bases from V and 7 bases from J; bases unmatched to any gene: 8. CDR3 residues: CSVVWGGRGNEQFF. The CDR3 DNA reads TGCAGCGTTGTTTGGGGCGGGAGGGGGAATGAGCAGTTCTTC.

The V gene is TRBV3-1 (or the pseudogene TRBV3-2), the J gene TRBJ2-7; 7 bases line up with TRBD1. J gave up 1 base and V 1 base, and 7 bases lay outside the gene matches. The length of the CDR3 is 16 residues. CDR1 LGHDT and CDR2 YNNKEL come from the germline V gene (reference sequence). CDR3 sequence reads: CASSQVGGQRSYEQYF. The CDR3 nucleotides are TGTGCCAGCAGCCAAGTAGGGGGACAGCGGTCCTACGAGCAGTACTTC.